This is a list of T cell receptor beta chains from one sample in a study of human T cells and chemical hapten exposure. TCRdb recomputed calls from the RACE reads with MiXCR, one row per CDR3 protein. Here the sample spans some 400,000 distinct CDR3 sequences, 5% to 6.5% being singletons. This specimen was whole blood, taken in connection with sensitization to the hapten diphenylcyclopropenone (DPC). The receptor source for this set is a woman aged 45-65 years with alopecia areata. Some clones in this sample may be carry-over from other donors' samples. Both conserved end residues are part of each CDR3. A D gene is named only where the DNA matches it firmly. Expanded clones get a size class; other rows say once, few or many, or leave the size out.

D: TRBD1
V: TRBV19
size: few
J: TRBJ2-3
CDR3: CASRNQGVTDTQYF
DNA: TGTGCCAGTAGGAATCAGGGGGTCACAGATACGCAGTATTTT

D: TRBD1
V: TRBV2
size: -
J: TRBJ2-5
CDR3: CASTRTGVRETQYF
DNA: TGTGCCAGCACCCGGACAGGGGTCAGAGAGACCCAGTACTTC

D: -
V: TRBV20-1
size: -
J: TRBJ2-2
CDR3: CSASLVTKNTGELFF
DNA: TGCAGTGCTTCCCTGGTTACCAAGAACACCGGGGAGCTGTTTTTT

D: TRBD2
V: TRBV5-6
size: -
J: TRBJ2-7
CDR3: CASSSRSSGRAYEQYF
DNA: TGTGCCAGCAGCTCCCGGTCTAGCGGGAGGGCCTACGAGCAGTACTTC

D: -
V: TRBV28
size: many
J: TRBJ2-3
CDR3: CASSSGSTDTQYF
DNA: TGTGCCAGCAGTTCAGGTAGCACAGATACGCAGTATTTT

D: TRBD1
V: TRBV10-3
size: -
J: TRBJ2-5
CDR3: CAIKPGQGGGPQETQYF
DNA: TGTGCCATCAAACCGGGACAGGGAGGGGGGCCCCAAGAGACCCAGTACTTC

D: TRBD2
V: TRBV4-2
size: many
J: TRBJ2-1
CDR3: CASSQDLSSGAYNEQFF
DNA: TGTGCCAGCAGCCAAGATCTGTCAAGCGGGGCCTACAATGAGCAGTTCTTC

D: TRBD2
V: TRBV7-9
size: many
J: TRBJ2-7
CDR3: CASGVSGEVQYF
DNA: TGTGCCAGCGGGGTTAGCGGGGAGGTGCAGTACTTC

D: TRBD1
V: TRBV5-1
size: -
J: TRBJ1-3
CDR3: CASSPRGNTGNTIYF
DNA: TGCGCCAGCAGCCCCAGGGGGAATACTGGAAACACCATATATTTT

D: TRBD2
V: TRBV5-5
size: -
J: TRBJ2-2
CDR3: CASSLVLASGKGELFF
DNA: TGTGCCAGCAGCTTGGTCCTAGCTAGCGGGAAGGGGGAGCTGTTTTTT

D: -
V: TRBV11-2
size: -
J: TRBJ2-1
CDR3: CASSFPKEGSGYNEQFF
DNA: TGTGCCAGCAGCTTCCCTAAGGAAGGTAGCGGTTACAATGAGCAGTTCTTC

D: TRBD2
V: TRBV20-1
size: few
J: TRBJ2-1
CDR3: CSARAGLAGASYNEQFF
DNA: TGCAGTGCTAGAGCCGGACTAGCGGGAGCGTCTTACAATGAGCAGTTCTTC

D: -
V: TRBV12-3/TRBV12-4
size: -
J: TRBJ2-2
CDR3: CASTLGGAGELFF
DNA: TGTGCCAGCACCCTAGGGGGGGCCGGGGAGCTGTTTTTT

D: -
V: TRBV4-3
size: few
J: TRBJ2-7
CDR3: CASSQEALGASYEQYF
DNA: TGCGCCAGCAGCCAAGAGGCTCTGGGGGCCAGCTACGAGCAGTACTTC

D: TRBD2
V: TRBV6-6
size: -
J: TRBJ2-1
CDR3: CASSSPSGGAFF
DNA: TGTGCCAGCAGTTCCCCTAGCGGGGGGGCGTTCTTC

D: -
V: TRBV27
size: few
J: TRBJ1-6
CDR3: CASSPDRFSLHF
DNA: TGTGCCAGCAGTCCAGACAGGTTCTCCCTCCACTTT

D: TRBD2
V: TRBV6-2/TRBV6-3
size: many
J: TRBJ2-1
CDR3: CASSYHGLAGGEQFF
DNA: TGTGCCAGCAGTTACCATGGACTAGCGGGCGGTGAGCAGTTCTTC

D: TRBD1
V: TRBV30
size: -
J: TRBJ2-3
CDR3: CAWSVGTGRSTQYF
DNA: TGTGCCTGGAGTGTAGGGACAGGGCGATCCACGCAGTATTTT

D: -
V: TRBV6-5
size: many
J: TRBJ2-7
CDR3: CASTSPGYEQYF
DNA: TGTGCCAGCACCTCCCCAGGCTACGAGCAGTACTTC

D: -
V: TRBV29-1
size: many
J: TRBJ1-1
CDR3: CSVDTEAFF
DNA: TGCAGCGTGGACACTGAAGCTTTCTTT

D: -
V: TRBV7-9
size: many
J: TRBJ2-7
CDR3: CASSSGAGEQYF
DNA: TGTGCCAGCAGCTCAGGGGCGGGGGAGCAGTACTTC

D: -
V: TRBV12-3/TRBV12-4
size: many
J: TRBJ1-4
CDR3: CASSLGEYELFF
DNA: TGTGCCAGCAGTTTAGGGGAGTACGAACTGTTTTTT

D: -
V: TRBV2
size: few
J: TRBJ2-1
CDR3: CASPKGSASYNEQFF
DNA: TGTGCCAGCCCGAAGGGCTCAGCTTCATACAATGAGCAGTTCTTC

D: TRBD2
V: TRBV4-2
size: many
J: TRBJ2-7
CDR3: CASSQGTSGSDEQYF
DNA: TGTGCCAGCAGCCAGGGGACTAGCGGGAGTGACGAGCAGTACTTC

D: TRBD1
V: TRBV30
size: few
J: TRBJ1-1
CDR3: CAWSAGRTGGTRTEAFF
DNA: TGTGCCTGGAGTGCCGGAAGGACAGGGGGCACACGGACTGAAGCTTTCTTT

D: -
V: TRBV27
size: many
J: TRBJ2-1
CDR3: CASSFSRAYNEQFF
DNA: TGTGCCAGCAGTTTTTCTCGGGCCTACAATGAGCAGTTCTTC

D: TRBD1
V: TRBV6-6
size: few
J: TRBJ1-1
CDR3: CASSRGANRDSNTEAFF
DNA: TGTGCCAGCAGTAGGGGTGCAAACAGGGACAGTAACACTGAAGCTTTCTTT

D: TRBD2
V: TRBV29-1
size: -
J: TRBJ2-2
CDR3: CSVAKAGAPGELFF
DNA: TGCAGCGTTGCGAAAGCGGGAGCCCCCGGGGAGCTGTTTTTT

D: -
V: TRBV11-2
size: many
J: TRBJ2-5
CDR3: CASSPSGETETQYF
DNA: TGTGCCAGCAGCCCGTCGGGGGAAACGGAGACCCAGTACTTC

D: -
V: TRBV5-5
size: few
J: TRBJ1-1
CDR3: CASSLGPHNTEAFF
DNA: TGTGCCAGCAGTTTAGGACCTCACAACACTGAAGCTTTCTTT

D: TRBD1
V: TRBV6-5
size: many
J: TRBJ2-6
CDR3: CASSFGTAGANVLTF
DNA: TGTGCCAGCAGTTTTGGGACAGCCGGGGCCAACGTCCTGACTTTC

D: -
V: TRBV29-1
size: few
J: TRBJ2-1
CDR3: CSVGPLLAHNEQFF
DNA: TGCAGCGTTGGTCCACTACTAGCTCACAATGAGCAGTTCTTC

D: -
V: TRBV7-6
size: many
J: TRBJ2-1
CDR3: CASSLGAGDYNEQFF
DNA: TGTGCCAGCAGCTTAGGGGCAGGGGACTACAATGAGCAGTTCTTC

D: TRBD1
V: TRBV29-1
size: few
J: TRBJ2-7
CDR3: CSVANRGEQYF
DNA: TGCAGCGTTGCTAACAGGGGCGAGCAGTACTTC

D: -
V: TRBV2
size: -
J: TRBJ2-6
CDR3: CASSRFSGANVLTF
DNA: TGTGCCAGCAGTAGATTCTCTGGGGCCAACGTCCTGACTTTC

D: -
V: TRBV28
size: many
J: TRBJ2-3
CDR3: CASIPGAGGADTQYF
DNA: TGTGCCAGCATCCCTGGAGCAGGGGGGGCAGATACGCAGTATTTT

D: -
V: TRBV2
size: many
J: TRBJ2-3
CDR3: CASSGTGDTQYF
DNA: TGTGCCAGCAGTGGAACGGGAGATACGCAGTATTTT

D: -
V: TRBV27
size: many
J: TRBJ2-1
CDR3: CASSLTGGHPYNEQFF
DNA: TGTGCCAGCAGTTTAACCGGGGGGCACCCCTACAATGAGCAGTTCTTC

D: -
V: TRBV7-2
size: many
J: TRBJ1-4
CDR3: CASSLAGLSQPNEKLFF
DNA: TGTGCCAGCAGCTTAGCGGGCCTCTCCCAGCCTAATGAAAAACTGTTTTTT

D: TRBD1
V: TRBV12-5
size: few
J: TRBJ2-1
CDR3: CASGRDRGIEQFF
DNA: TGTGCTAGTGGTCGGGACAGGGGTATTGAGCAGTTCTTC

D: -
V: TRBV2
size: -
J: TRBJ1-4
CDR3: CASIPNRGNEKLFF
DNA: TGTGCCAGCATTCCCAATCGGGGTAATGAAAAACTGTTTTTT

D: -
V: TRBV12-3/TRBV12-4
size: many
J: TRBJ1-1
CDR3: CASSQSKNTEAFF
DNA: TGTGCCAGCAGTCAGTCAAAGAACACTGAAGCTTTCTTT

D: -
V: TRBV9
size: once
J: TRBJ1-1
CDR3: CASSVATSPGTEAFF
DNA: TGTGCCAGCAGCGTAGCTACGAGCCCGGGCACTGAAGCTTTCTTT

D: -
V: TRBV18
size: -
J: TRBJ2-7
CDR3: CASSPSGTTARGQYF
DNA: TGTGCCAGCTCACCCTCCGGGACGACCGCTCGCGGGCAGTACTTC

D: TRBD1
V: TRBV12-3/TRBV12-4
size: few
J: TRBJ1-1
CDR3: CASSLGRQGFFAFF
DNA: TGTGCCAGCAGTTTAGGTAGACAGGGGTTTTTTGCTTTCTTT

D: -
V: TRBV6-2/TRBV6-3
size: many
J: TRBJ1-1
CDR3: CASTYRVGTEAFF
DNA: TGTGCCAGCACTTACAGGGTAGGCACTGAAGCTTTCTTT

D: -
V: TRBV9
size: many
J: TRBJ2-3
CDR3: CASSGNTQYF
DNA: TGTGCCAGCAGCGGTAATACGCAGTATTTT

D: -
V: TRBV30
size: -
J: TRBJ2-7
CDR3: CAWSVIWTTRYEQYF
DNA: TGTGCCTGGAGTGTAATTTGGACTACCCGTTACGAGCAGTACTTC

D: TRBD1
V: TRBV24-1
size: many
J: TRBJ2-3
CDR3: CATSERQGIDTQYF
DNA: TGTGCCACCAGTGAAAGACAGGGTATAGATACGCAGTATTTT

D: -
V: TRBV28
size: many
J: TRBJ2-5
CDR3: CASIFMEAQYF
DNA: TGTGCCAGTATTTTCATGGAGGCCCAGTACTTC

D: TRBD1
V: TRBV29-1
size: few
J: TRBJ1-5
CDR3: CSVLTGPNQPQHF
DNA: TGCAGCGTCCTGACAGGGCCAAATCAGCCCCAGCATTTT

D: TRBD2
V: TRBV18
size: -
J: TRBJ2-1
CDR3: CASSPPGLAGIRVDEQFF
DNA: TGTGCCAGCTCACCCCCGGGACTAGCGGGAATTCGGGTCGATGAGCAGTTCTTC

D: -
V: TRBV12-3/TRBV12-4
size: many
J: TRBJ2-1
CDR3: CASSSVGGPTDEQFF
DNA: TGTGCCAGCAGTTCCGTCGGGGGGCCGACCGATGAGCAGTTCTTC

D: TRBD2
V: TRBV27
size: many
J: TRBJ2-7
CDR3: CASRRGVAGQYEQYF
DNA: TGTGCCAGCAGGCGGGGGGTAGCGGGCCAATACGAGCAGTACTTC

D: -
V: TRBV20-1
size: -
J: TRBJ1-5
CDR3: CSAREGGGTQHF
DNA: TGCAGTGCTAGAGAGGGTGGCGGGACCCAGCATTTT

D: TRBD1
V: TRBV6-5
size: few
J: TRBJ2-1
CDR3: CASSDRASEQFF
DNA: TGTGCCAGCAGCGACAGGGCCAGTGAGCAGTTCTTC

D: -
V: TRBV27
size: many
J: TRBJ2-7
CDR3: CASSFLAGIDEQYF
DNA: TGTGCCAGCAGTTTTTTGGCGGGAATCGACGAGCAGTACTTC

D: -
V: TRBV12-3/TRBV12-4
size: -
J: TRBJ1-1
CDR3: CASSLGPVNTEAFF
DNA: TGTGCCAGCAGTTTAGGTCCAGTGAACACTGAAGCTTTCTTT

D: TRBD2
V: TRBV27
size: few
J: TRBJ2-1
CDR3: CASRTSGSDEQFF
DNA: TGTGCCAGTAGGACTAGCGGGAGTGATGAGCAGTTCTTC